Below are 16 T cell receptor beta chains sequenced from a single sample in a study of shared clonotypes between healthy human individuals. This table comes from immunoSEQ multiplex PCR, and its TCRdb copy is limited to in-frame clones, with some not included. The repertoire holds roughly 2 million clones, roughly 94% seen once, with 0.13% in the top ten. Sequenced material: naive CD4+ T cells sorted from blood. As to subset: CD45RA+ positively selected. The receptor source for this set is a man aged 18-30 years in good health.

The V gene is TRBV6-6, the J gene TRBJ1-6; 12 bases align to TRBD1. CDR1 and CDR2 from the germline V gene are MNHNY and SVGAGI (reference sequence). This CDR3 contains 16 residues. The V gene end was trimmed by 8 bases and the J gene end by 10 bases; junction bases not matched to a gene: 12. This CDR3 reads CASRRGTGGGKSPLHF. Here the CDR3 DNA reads TGTGCCAGCCGCAGGGGGACAGGGGGCGGAAAATCACCCCTCCACTTT.

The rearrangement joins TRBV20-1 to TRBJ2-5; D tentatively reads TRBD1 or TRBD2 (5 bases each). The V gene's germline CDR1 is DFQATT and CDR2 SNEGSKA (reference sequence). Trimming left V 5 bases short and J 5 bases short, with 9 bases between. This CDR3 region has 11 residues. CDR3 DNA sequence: TGCAGTGCTGAGGGGCTTGAGACCCAGTACTTC. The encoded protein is CSAEGLETQYF.

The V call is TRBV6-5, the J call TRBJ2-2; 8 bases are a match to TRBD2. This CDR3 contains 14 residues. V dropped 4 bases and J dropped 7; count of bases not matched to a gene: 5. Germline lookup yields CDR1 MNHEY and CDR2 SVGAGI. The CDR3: CASSSTSENGELFF. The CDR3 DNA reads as TGTGCCAGCAGTTCGACTAGCGAAAACGGGGAGCTGTTTTTT.

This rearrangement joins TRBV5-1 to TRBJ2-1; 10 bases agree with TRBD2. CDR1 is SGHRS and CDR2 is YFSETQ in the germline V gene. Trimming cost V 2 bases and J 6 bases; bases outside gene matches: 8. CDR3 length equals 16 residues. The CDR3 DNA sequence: TGCGCCAGCAGCTTTTTACTAGCGGGAATTTCCAATGAGCAGTTCTTC. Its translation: CASSFLLAGISNEQFF.

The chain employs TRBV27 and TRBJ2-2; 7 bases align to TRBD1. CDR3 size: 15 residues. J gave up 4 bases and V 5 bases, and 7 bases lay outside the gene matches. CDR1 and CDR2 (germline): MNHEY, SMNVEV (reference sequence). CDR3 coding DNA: TGTGCCAGCAGTCCCACAGGGGTAGGCACCGGGGAGCTGTTTTTT. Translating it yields CASSPTGVGTGELFF.

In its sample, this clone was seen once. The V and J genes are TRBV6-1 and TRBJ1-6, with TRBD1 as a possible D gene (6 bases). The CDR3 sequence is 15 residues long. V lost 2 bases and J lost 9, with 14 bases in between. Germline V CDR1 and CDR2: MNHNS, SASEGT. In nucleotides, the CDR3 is TGTGCCAGCAGTGAACAGGGGTCGCGAATTTCACCCCTCCACTTT. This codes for CASSEQGSRISPLHF.

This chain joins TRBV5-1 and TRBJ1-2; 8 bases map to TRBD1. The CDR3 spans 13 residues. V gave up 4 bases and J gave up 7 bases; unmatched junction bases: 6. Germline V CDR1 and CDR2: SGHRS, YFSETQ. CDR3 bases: TGCGCCAGCAGCACAGGACAGGGTGGTGGCTACACCTTC. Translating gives CASSTGQGGGYTF.

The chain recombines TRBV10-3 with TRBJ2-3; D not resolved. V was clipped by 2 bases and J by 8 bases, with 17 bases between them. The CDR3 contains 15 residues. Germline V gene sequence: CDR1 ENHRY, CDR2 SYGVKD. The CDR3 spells CAISEASLEAGTQYF. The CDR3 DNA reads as TGTGCCATCAGTGAGGCCTCCCTTGAGGCAGGTACGCAGTATTTT.

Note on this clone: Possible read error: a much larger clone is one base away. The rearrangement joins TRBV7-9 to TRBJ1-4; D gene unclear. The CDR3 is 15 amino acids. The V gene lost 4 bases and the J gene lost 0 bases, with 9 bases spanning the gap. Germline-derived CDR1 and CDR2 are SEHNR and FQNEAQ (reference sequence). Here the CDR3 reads CASSSDGATNEKLFF. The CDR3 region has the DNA TGTGCCAGCAGCTCGGACGGTGCAACTAATGAAAAACTGTTTTTT.

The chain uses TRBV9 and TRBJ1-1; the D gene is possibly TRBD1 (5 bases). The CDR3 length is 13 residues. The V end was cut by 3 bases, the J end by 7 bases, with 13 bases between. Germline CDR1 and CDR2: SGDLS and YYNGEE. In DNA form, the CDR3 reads TGTGCCAGCAGCGAATCAGGGTGGGGTGAAGCTTTCTTT. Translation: CASSESGWGEAFF.

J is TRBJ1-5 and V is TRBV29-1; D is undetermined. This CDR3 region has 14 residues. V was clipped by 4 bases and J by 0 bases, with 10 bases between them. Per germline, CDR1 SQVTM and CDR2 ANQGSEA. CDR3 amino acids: CSVAEASSNQPQHF. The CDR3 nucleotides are TGCAGCGTTGCGGAGGCCAGTAGCAATCAGCCCCAGCATTTT.

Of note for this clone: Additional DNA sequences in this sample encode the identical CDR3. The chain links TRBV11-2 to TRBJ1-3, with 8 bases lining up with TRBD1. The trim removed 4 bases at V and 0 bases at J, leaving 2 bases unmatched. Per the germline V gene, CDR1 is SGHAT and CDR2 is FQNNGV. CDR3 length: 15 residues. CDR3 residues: CASSSGQVSGNTIYF. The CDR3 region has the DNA TGTGCCAGCAGCTCGGGACAGGTCTCTGGAAACACCATATATTTT.

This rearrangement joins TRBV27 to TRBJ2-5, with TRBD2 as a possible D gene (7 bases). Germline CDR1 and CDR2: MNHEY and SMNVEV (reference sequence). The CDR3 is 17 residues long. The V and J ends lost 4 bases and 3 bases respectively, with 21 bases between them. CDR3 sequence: CASSSLRLAGAEETQYF. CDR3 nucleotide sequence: TGTGCCAGCAGTTCCCTCCGCTTGGCGGGGGCCGAAGAGACCCAGTACTTC.

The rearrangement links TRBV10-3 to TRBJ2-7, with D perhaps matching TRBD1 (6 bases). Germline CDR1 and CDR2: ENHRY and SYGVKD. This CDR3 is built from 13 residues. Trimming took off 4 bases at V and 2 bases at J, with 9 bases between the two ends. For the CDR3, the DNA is TGTGCCATCAGTGCGACAGGAGCCTACGAGCAGTACTTC. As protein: CAISATGAYEQYF.

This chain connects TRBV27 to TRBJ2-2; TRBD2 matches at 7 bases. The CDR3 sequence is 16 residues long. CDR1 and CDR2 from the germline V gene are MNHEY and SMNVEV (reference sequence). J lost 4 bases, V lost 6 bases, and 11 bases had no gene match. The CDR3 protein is CASSPSRTSRTGELFF. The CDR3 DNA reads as TGTGCCAGCAGCCCCTCACGGACTAGTCGCACCGGGGAGCTGTTTTTT.

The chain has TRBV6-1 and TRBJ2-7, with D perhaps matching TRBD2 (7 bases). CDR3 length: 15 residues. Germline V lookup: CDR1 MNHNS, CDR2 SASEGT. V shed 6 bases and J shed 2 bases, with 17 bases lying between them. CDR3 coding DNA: TGTGCCAGCAGCCCCCGCGGGGGCGCCCCCTACGAGCAGTACTTC. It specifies CASSPRGGAPYEQYF.